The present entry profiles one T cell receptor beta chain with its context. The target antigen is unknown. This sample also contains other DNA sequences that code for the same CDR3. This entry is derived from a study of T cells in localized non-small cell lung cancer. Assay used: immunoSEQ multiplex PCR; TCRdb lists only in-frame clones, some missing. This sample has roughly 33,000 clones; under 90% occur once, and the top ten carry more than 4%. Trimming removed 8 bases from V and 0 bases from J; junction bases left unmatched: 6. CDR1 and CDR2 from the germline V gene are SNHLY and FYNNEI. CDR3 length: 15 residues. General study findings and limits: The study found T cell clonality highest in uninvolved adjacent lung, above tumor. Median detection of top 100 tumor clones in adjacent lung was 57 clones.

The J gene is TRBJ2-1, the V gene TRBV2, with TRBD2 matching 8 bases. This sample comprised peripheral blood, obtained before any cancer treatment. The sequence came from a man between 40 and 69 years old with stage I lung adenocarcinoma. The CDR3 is CASRLAGSSYNEQFF. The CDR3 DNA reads TGTGCCAGCCGGCTAGCGGGCAGCTCCTACAATGAGCAGTTCTTC.